This TCR beta chain is drawn from a study of blood T cell repertoires in COVID-19. Study background: Sources were T cells, B-cell-depleted T cells, or PBMCs; the material itself was cDNA or gDNA.

Participants came from some 26 US areas, aged roughly 18 to 89 years. Within 2 weeks of study entry, exposed participants had contacted a PCR-confirmed or clinician-diagnosed COVID-19 case. Per the study methods: For nucleated cells, counts were estimated from reference gene primer amplification. Data came from immunoSEQ multiplex PCR; TCRdb stores just in-frame clones and leaves some out. V, J and clone size are those of that table, while D and trimming were read from the DNA. Of fewer than 400,000 clones detected, around 85% appear once; the ten largest clones hold approximately 1.9%. Germline V CDR1 and CDR2: MRHNA, SNTAGT. The CDR3 consists of 17 residues. V was shortened by 0 bases and J by 0 bases, with 9 bases between the two germline ends.

The sequenced sample was PBMCs or T cells enriched from blood (not recorded which). The chain couples TRBV6-4 to TRBJ2-6; TRBD2 might be the D (5 bases). The origin of this receptor is a woman in her twenties or thirties who had been exposed to COVID-19. The CDR3 nucleotides read TGTGCCAGCAGTGACTCGGGGAGACTCTCTGGGGCCAACGTCCTGACTTTC. This translates into CASSDSGRLSGANVLTF.